This is a list of T cell receptor beta chains from one sample in a study of CD8 T cells in Susac syndrome. TCRdb re-called the immunoSEQ multiplex PCR reads through MiXCR, storing one row per CDR3 protein. Of around 200,000 distinct CDR3 sequences listed, 95% are singletons. The sample was CD4+ T cells from PBMCs. These receptors were obtained from a human donor with multiple sclerosis. Both conserved end residues are trimmed from each CDR3. A row's size may be missing; if present it is once, few, many or a size class.

CDR3	V	size	J
ASSVGGQGGQPQH	TRBV9	NA	TRBJ1-5
SASRPDLVGANVLT	TRBV20-1	once	TRBJ2-6
ASSLTGGRPQY	TRBV11-2	NA	TRBJ2-5
SASGTGTYRGEQF	TRBV20-1	NA	TRBJ2-1
ASSLFSRTGQETQY	TRBV7-8	NA	TRBJ2-5
ATSSTTGNLSPLH	TRBV15	NA	TRBJ1-6
ASSPSAAGGKY	TRBV12-3/TRBV12-4	NA	TRBJ2-7
AWSRAGAPSTDTQY	TRBV30	NA	TRBJ2-3
SARDSDDRAGANVLT	TRBV20-1	once	TRBJ2-6
ASSLQQGNTEAF	TRBV11-1	NA	TRBJ1-1
ASSIDSTTLHGYT	TRBV19	NA	TRBJ1-2
SAWQGGMDTQY	TRBV20-1	NA	TRBJ2-3
SARMDPAGELF	TRBV20-1	NA	TRBJ2-2
ASRVNEQF	TRBV2	once	TRBJ2-1
ASSISSGDHNEQF	TRBV19	NA	TRBJ2-1
ASSQDWLKQLNYGYT	TRBV4-1	once	TRBJ1-2
ATSPLWGLEQF	TRBV15	NA	TRBJ2-1
ASSPRGPGTSGPNEQF	TRBV2	NA	TRBJ2-1
SASASTDTQY	TRBV20-1	NA	TRBJ2-3
ASSQGGTGYGYT	TRBV3-1	NA	TRBJ1-2
STRDRGPTDTQY	TRBV29-1	NA	TRBJ2-3
ASSLSGGTDTQY	TRBV5-6	few	TRBJ2-3
ASSLRSQGNTEAF	TRBV5-4	NA	TRBJ1-1
ASSSPGSNSPLH	TRBV12-3/TRBV12-4	NA	TRBJ1-6
ASNKYRDRVEYEQF	TRBV7-2	NA	TRBJ2-1
SVGPSSGHGTGELF	TRBV29-1	NA	TRBJ2-2
SARTGMNTEAF	TRBV29-1	once	TRBJ1-1
ASSFRQSEAF	TRBV7-9	NA	TRBJ1-1
ASSGTAAANQPQH	TRBV12-3/TRBV12-4	NA	TRBJ1-5
SVGAGGTLF	TRBV29-1	NA	TRBJ1-4
ASSPEKINNSPLH	TRBV14	NA	TRBJ1-6
SAQGNPRSQPQH	TRBV20-1	NA	TRBJ1-5
SARDFSQETQY	TRBV20-1	NA	TRBJ2-5
ASSLTRDTQY	TRBV12-3/TRBV12-4	NA	TRBJ2-3
ATQGQSNQPQH	TRBV19	once	TRBJ1-5
SEIGTGTIAF	TRBV29-1	NA	TRBJ1-1
ASLPTGSIEAF	TRBV19	NA	TRBJ1-1
SVVPGQVEAF	TRBV29-1	NA	TRBJ1-1
SASTGGSYEQY	TRBV20-1	NA	TRBJ2-7
ASTWDPGLDSPLH	TRBV27	NA	TRBJ1-6
ASMGGPNSPLH	TRBV14	NA	TRBJ1-6